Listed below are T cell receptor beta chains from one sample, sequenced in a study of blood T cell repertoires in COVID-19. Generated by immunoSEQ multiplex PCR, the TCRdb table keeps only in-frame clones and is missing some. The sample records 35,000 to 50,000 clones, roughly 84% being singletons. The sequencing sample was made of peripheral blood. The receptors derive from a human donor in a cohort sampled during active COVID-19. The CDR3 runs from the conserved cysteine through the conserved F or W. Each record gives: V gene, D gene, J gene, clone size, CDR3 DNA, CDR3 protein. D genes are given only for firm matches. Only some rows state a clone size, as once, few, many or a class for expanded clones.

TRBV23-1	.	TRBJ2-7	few	TGCGCCGGTCGGGCGAAGGACAGCTCCTACGAGCAGTACTTC	CAGRAKDSSYEQYF
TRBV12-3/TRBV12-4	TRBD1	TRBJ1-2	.	TGTGCCAGCAGCCCAGGGGGCACTGGCTACACCTTC	CASSPGGTGYTF
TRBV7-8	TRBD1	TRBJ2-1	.	TGTGCCAGCAGTACCGGGACAGGGAATAATGAGCAGTTCTTC	CASSTGTGNNEQFF
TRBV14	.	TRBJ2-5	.	TGTGCCAGCAGCCAAGAAAGGGGTCGGCGTGAGACCCAGTACTTC	CASSQERGRRETQYF
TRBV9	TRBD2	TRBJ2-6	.	TGTGCCAGCAGCGTAAGAGCGGGGGTCTCCTCTGGGGCCAACGTCCTGACTTTC	CASSVRAGVSSGANVLTF
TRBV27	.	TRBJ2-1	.	TGTGCCAGCAGACCAGGTAATAGCGGTAGGAATGAGCAGTTCTTC	CASRPGNSGRNEQFF
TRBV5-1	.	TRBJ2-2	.	TGCGCCAGCAGCTTGGTAGGCGGAGCCACGAACACCGGGGAGCTGTTTTTT	CASSLVGGATNTGELFF
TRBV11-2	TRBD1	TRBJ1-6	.	TGTGCCAGCAGCCTTAATCGCGGGGGGACAGGGCTTAACTCACCCCTCCACTTT	CASSLNRGGTGLNSPLHF
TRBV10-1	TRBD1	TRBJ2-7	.	TGCGCCAGCAGTGACATTCACGCGGACAGGGGGCCCCCTGAAATACCCTACGAGCAGTACTTC	CASSDIHADRGPPEIPYEQYF
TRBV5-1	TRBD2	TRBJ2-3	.	TGCGCCAGCAGCCCCCCCTTTTCGACTAGCGGGGGGAAATATAGCACAGATACGCAGTATTTT	CASSPPFSTSGGKYSTDTQYF
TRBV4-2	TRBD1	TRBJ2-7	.	TGTGCCAGCAGCCAAGACCCGGACAGGGGGGATTTC	CASSQDPDRGDF
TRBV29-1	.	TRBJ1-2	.	TGCAGCGTTGACAGGGTGGATGGCTACACCTTC	CSVDRVDGYTF
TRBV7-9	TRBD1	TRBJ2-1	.	TGTGCCAGCAGCGAAGAGGGGGCGCGGGATGAGCAGTTCTTC	CASSEEGARDEQFF
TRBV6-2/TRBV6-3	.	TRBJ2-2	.	TGTGCCAGCAGTTACTCGGGGCAGGTTAACACCGGGGAGCTGTTTTTT	CASSYSGQVNTGELFF
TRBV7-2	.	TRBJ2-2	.	TGTGCCAGCAGCGGGGGGGCCAACACCGGGGAGCTGTTTTTT	CASSGGANTGELFF
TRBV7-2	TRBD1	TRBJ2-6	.	TGTGCCAGCAGCTCGGGACGGACAGGGCCCAACTCTGGGGCCAACGTCCTGACTTTC	CASSSGRTGPNSGANVLTF
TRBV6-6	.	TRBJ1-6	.	TGTGCCAGCAGTCTTTCCCAGGGGAGCTCCTATAATTCACCCCTCCACTTT	CASSLSQGSSYNSPLHF
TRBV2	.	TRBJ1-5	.	TGTGCCAGCAGGGACAACTCAGATCAGCCCCAGCATTTT	CASRDNSDQPQHF
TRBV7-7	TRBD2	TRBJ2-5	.	TGTGCTAGCAGCTTAGGAGGACTAGCGAGCGAGACCCAGTACTTC	CASSLGGLASETQYF
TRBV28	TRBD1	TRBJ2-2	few	TGTGCCAGCAGTTTATTTACAGGGGGGTCCGGGGAGCTGTTTTTT	CASSLFTGGSGELFF
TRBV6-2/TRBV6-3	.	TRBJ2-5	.	TGTGCCAGCAGCCGGGACACTGGAGAGACCCAGTACTTC	CASSRDTGETQYF
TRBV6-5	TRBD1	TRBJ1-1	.	TGTGCCAGCAGCACCATACAGGGGGCAGGCACTGAAGCTTTCTTT	CASSTIQGAGTEAFF
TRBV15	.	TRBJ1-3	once	TGTGCCACCAGCAGAGAAGACAGCTGGGGAAACACCATATATTTT	CATSREDSWGNTIYF
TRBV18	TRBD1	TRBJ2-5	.	TGTGCCAGCTCACGGGCAGGGGGAGAGACCCAGTACTTC	CASSRAGGETQYF
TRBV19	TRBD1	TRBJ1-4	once	TGTGCCAGTAGCCGGGACAGCGATGAAAAACTGTTTTTT	CASSRDSDEKLFF
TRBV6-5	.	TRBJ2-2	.	TGTGCCTGCAGACGGACTGGGATCAACACCGGGGAGCTGTTTTTT	CACRRTGINTGELFF